This TCR beta chain was profiled in a study of cytomegalovirus exposure and HLA in healthy donors. Overall study findings and caveats: HLA-A and HLA-B allele assignments for most subjects were reportedly predicted accurately using TCR beta sequences.

13 Jbeta primers and 60 Vbeta primers were used for the PCR. Using immunoSEQ multiplex PCR, the repertoire was profiled, and TCRdb retains in-frame clones only, with some absent. The sample has around 140,000 clones, 76% seen once. On this clone: The antigen is unknown.

This CDR3 comprises 14 residues. The germline V gene has CDR1 SGHDN and CDR2 FVKESK. Trimming shortened V by 1 base and J by 2 bases, and 5 bases separated the two germline ends. This chain connects TRBV14 to TRBJ2-2; D is ambiguous. The sequenced sample was PBMCs. This TCR derives from a man aged 40-49 years in good health and CMV-seronegative. Here the CDR3 reads CASSQVRNTGELFF. In nucleotides, the CDR3 is TGTGCCAGCAGCCAAGTGCGTAACACCGGGGAGCTGTTTTTT.